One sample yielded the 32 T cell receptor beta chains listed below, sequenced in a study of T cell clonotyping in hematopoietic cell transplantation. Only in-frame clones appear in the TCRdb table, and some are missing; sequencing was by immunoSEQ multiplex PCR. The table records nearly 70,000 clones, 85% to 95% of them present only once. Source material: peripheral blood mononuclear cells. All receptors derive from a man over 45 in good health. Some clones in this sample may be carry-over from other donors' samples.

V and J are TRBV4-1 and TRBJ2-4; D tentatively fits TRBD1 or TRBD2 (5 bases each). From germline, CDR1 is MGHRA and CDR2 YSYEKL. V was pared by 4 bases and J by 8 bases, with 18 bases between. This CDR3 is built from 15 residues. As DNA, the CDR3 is TGCGCCAGCAGCCCTTTTGGGACGCCTGGGGACATTCAGTACTTC. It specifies CASSPFGTPGDIQYF.

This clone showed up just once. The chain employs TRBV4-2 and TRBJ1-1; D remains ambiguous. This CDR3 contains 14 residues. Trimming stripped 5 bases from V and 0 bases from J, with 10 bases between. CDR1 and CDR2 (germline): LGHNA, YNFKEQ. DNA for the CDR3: TGTGCCAGCAGCGAGAGTGCGGTGAACACTGAAGCTTTCTTT. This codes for CASSESAVNTEAFF.

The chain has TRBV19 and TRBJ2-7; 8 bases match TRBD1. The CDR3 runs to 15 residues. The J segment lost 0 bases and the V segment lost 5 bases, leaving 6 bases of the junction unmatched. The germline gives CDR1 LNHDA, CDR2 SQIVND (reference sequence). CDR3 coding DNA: TGTGCCAGTAGTGACCGGGACAGGAGCTCCTACGAGCAGTACTTC. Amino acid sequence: CASSDRDRSSYEQYF.

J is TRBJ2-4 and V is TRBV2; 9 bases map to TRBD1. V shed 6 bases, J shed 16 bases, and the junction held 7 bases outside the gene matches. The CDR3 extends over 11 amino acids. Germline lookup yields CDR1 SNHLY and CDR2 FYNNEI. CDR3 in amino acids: CASRAQGAHYF. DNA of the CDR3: TGTGCCAGCAGGGCACAGGGGGCGCATTACTTC.

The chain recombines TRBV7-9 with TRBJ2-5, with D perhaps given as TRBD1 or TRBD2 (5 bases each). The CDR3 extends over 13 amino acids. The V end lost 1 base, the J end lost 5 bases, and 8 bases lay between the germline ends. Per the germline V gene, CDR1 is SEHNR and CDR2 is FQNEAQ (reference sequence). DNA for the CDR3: TGTGCCAGCAGCTTAGGAGGGGAGGAGACCCAGTACTTC. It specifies CASSLGGEETQYF.

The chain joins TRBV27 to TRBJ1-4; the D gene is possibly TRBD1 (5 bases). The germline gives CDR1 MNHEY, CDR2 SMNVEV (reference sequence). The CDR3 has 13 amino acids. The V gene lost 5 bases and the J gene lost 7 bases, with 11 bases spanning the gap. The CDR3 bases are TGTGCCAGCAGTGACCAACAGGCTGAAAAACTGTTTTTT. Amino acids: CASSDQQAEKLFF.

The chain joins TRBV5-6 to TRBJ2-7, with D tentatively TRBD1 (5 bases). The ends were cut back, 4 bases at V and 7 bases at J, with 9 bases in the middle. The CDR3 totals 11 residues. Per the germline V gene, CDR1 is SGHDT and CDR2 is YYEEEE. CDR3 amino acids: CASSRTWEQYF. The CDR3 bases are TGTGCCAGCAGCCGGACATGGGAGCAGTACTTC.

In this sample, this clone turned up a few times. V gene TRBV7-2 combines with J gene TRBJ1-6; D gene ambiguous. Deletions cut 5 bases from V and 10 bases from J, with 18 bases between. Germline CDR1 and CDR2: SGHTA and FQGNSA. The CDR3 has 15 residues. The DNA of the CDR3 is TGTGCCAGCAGCCCGATGGCACACCTCGGGTCACCCCTCCACTTT. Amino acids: CASSPMAHLGSPLHF.

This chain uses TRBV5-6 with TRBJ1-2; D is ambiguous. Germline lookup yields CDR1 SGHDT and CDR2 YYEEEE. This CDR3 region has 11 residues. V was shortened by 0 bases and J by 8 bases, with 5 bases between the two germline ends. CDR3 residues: CASSLGTGYTF. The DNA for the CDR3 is TGTGCCAGCAGCTTGGGGACGGGCTACACCTTC.

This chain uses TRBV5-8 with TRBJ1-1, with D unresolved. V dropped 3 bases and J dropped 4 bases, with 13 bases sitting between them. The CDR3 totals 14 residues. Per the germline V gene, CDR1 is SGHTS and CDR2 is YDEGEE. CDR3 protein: CASSYVGEGTEAFF. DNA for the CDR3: TGTGCCAGCAGCTACGTCGGGGAGGGCACTGAAGCTTTCTTT.

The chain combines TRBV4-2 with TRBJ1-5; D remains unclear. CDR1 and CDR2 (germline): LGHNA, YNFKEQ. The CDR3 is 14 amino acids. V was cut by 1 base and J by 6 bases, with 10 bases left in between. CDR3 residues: CASSQGVSLQPQHF. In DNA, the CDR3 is TGTGCCAGCAGCCAAGGTGTCAGCCTTCAGCCCCAGCATTTT.

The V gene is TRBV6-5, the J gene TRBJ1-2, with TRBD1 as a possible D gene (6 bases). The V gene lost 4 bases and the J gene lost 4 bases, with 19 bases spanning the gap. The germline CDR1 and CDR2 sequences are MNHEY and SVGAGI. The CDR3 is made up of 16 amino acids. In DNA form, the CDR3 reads TGTGCCAGCAGTTTAGCACCGGGACACCTCTCCTATGGCTACACCTTC. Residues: CASSLAPGHLSYGYTF.

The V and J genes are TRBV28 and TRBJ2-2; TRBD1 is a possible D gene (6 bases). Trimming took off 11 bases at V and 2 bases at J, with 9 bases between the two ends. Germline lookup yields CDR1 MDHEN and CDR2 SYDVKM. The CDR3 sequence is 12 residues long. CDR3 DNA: TGTGCCGTACAGGGTAACACCGGGGAGCTGTTTTTT. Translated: CAVQGNTGELFF.

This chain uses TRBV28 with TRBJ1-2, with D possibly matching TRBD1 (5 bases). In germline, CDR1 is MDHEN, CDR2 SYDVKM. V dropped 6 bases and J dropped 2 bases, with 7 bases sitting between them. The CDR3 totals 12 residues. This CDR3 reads CASRGLNYGYTF. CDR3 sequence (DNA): TGTGCCAGCAGGGGGCTAAACTATGGCTACACCTTC.

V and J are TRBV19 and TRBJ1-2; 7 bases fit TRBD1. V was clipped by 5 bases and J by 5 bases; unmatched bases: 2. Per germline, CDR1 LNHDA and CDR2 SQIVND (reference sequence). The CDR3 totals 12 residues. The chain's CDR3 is CASSLQGYGYTF. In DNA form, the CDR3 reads TGTGCCAGTAGTTTACAGGGGTATGGCTACACCTTC.

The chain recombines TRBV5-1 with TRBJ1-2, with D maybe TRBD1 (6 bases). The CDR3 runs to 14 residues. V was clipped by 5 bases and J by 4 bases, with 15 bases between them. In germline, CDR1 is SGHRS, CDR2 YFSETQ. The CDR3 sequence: CASSAGAASYGYTF. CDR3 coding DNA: TGCGCCAGCAGTGCAGGGGCCGCCTCCTATGGCTACACCTTC.

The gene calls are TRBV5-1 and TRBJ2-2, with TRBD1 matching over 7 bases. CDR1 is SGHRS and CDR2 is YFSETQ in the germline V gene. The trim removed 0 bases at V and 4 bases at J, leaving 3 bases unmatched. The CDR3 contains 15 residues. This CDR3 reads CASSLDAGGTGELFF. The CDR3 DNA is TGCGCCAGCAGCTTGGATGCAGGGGGCACCGGGGAGCTGTTTTTT. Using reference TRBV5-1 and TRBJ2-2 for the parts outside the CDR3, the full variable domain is KAGVTQTPRYLIKTRGQQVTLSCSPISGHRSVSWYQQTPGQGLQFLFEYFSETQRNKGNFPGRFSGRQFSNSRSEMNVSTLELGDSALYLCASSLDAGGTGELFFGEGSRLTVL.

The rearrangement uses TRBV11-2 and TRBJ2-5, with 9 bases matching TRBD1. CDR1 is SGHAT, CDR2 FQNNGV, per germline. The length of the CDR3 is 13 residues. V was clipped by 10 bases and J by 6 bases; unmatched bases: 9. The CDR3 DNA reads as TGTGCCACTTCGGGGACAGGGATGCAGACCCAGTACTTC. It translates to CATSGTGMQTQYF.

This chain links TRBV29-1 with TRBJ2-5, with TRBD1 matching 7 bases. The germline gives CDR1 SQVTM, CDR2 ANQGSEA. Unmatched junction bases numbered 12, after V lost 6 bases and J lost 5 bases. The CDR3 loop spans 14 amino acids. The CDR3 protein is CSVGATGSLETQYF. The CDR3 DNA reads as TGCAGCGTCGGTGCGACAGGGTCGCTTGAGACCCAGTACTTC.

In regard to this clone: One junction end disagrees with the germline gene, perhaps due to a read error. The CDR3 reads CASSLGTGELFF. CDR3 nucleotide sequence: TGTGCTAGCAGCTTAGGGACCGGGGAGCTGTTTTTT. V and J are TRBV7-7 and TRBJ2-2; D unresolved. This CDR3 comprises 12 residues. CDR1 SSHAT and CDR2 FNYEAQ come from the germline V gene (reference sequence).

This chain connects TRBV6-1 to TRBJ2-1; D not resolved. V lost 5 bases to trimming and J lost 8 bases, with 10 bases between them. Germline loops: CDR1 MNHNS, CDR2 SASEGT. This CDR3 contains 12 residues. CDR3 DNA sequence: TGTGCCAGCAGTTTAGCTTGGGATGAGCAGTTCTTC. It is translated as CASSLAWDEQFF.

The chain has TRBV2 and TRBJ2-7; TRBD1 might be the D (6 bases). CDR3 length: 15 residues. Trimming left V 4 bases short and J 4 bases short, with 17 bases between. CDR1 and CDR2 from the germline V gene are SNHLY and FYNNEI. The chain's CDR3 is CASSVYPGTKYEQYF. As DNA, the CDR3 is TGTGCCAGCAGTGTCTACCCCGGGACAAAGTACGAGCAGTACTTC.

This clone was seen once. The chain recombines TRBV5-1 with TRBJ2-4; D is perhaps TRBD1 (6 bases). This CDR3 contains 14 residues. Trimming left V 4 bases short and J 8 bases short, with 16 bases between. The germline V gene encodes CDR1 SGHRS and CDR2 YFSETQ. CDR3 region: CASSEQGLADIQYF. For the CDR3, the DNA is TGCGCCAGCAGCGAACAGGGATTGGCGGACATTCAGTACTTC.

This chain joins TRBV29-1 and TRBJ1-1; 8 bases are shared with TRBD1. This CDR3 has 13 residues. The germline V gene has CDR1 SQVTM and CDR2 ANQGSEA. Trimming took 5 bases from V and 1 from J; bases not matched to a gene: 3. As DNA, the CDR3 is TGCAGCGTTAGCGACAGGGGGAACACTGAAGCTTTCTTT. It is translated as CSVSDRGNTEAFF.

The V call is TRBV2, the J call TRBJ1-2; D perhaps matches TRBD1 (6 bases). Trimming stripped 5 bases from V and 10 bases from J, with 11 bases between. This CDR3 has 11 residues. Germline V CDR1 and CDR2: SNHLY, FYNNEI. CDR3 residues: CASSSDSTYTF. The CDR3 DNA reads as TGTGCCAGCAGTTCGGACAGTACCTACACCTTC.

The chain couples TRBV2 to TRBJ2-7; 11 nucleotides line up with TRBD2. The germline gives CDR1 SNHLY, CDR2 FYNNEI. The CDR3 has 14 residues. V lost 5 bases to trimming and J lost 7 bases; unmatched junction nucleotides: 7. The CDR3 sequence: CASSQLAGVGEQYF. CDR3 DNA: TGTGCCAGCAGTCAACTAGCGGGGGTCGGGGAGCAGTACTTC.

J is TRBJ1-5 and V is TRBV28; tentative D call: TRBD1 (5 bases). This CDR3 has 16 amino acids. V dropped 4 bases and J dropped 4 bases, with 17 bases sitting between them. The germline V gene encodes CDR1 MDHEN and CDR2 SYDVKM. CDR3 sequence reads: CASSSRDAGKNQPQHF. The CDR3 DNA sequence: TGTGCCAGCAGTTCCCGGGACGCTGGGAAGAATCAGCCCCAGCATTTT.

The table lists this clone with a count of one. CDR3 coding DNA: TGTGCCACCACTAGACAGGGACCCTACGAGCAGTACTTC. Translating gives CATTRQGPYEQYF. V and J are TRBV6-5 and TRBJ2-7, with TRBD1 matching over 7 bases. V shed 10 bases, J shed 2 bases, and the junction held 8 bases outside the gene matches. The CDR3 consists of 13 residues. CDR1 MNHEY and CDR2 SVGAGI come from the germline V gene.

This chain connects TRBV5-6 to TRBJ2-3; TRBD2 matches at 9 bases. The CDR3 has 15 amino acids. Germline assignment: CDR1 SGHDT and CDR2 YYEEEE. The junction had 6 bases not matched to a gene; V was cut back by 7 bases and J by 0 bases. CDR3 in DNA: TGTGCCAGCGCCCGACTAGCGGATAGCACAGATACGCAGTATTTT. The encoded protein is CASARLADSTDTQYF.

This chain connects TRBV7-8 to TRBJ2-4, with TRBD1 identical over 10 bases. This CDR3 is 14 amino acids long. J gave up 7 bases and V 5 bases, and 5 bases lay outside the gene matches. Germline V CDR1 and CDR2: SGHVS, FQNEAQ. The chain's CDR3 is CASSPWTGGNIQYF. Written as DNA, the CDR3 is TGTGCCAGCAGCCCGTGGACAGGGGGGAACATTCAGTACTTC.

The CDR3 loop reads CASSYATGSEQYF. CDR3 nucleotide sequence: TGTGCCAGCAGTTACGCGACAGGGAGCGAGCAGTACTTC. This chain links TRBV6-5 with TRBJ2-7, with 7 nucleotides matching TRBD1. Germline V gene data show CDR1 as MNHEY and CDR2 as SVGAGI. The CDR3 is made up of 13 amino acids. The V gene end was trimmed by 2 bases and the J gene end by 6 bases; junction bases not matched to a gene: 4.

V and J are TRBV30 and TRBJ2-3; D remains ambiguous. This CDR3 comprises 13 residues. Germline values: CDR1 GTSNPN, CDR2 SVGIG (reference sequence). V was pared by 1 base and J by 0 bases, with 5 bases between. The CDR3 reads CAWSGVSTDTQYF. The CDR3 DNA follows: TGTGCCTGGAGTGGAGTGAGCACAGATACGCAGTATTTT.